The source of this TCR beta chain is a study of blood T cells in healthy people across ages. Study findings and constraints: Unsorted PBMC material precluded a definitive naive versus antigen-experienced comparison. Roughly linearly, TCR beta diversity per million T cells fell as age increased.

Trimming stripped 0 bases from V and 7 bases from J, with 16 bases between. This CDR3 has 15 residues. Germline V gene lookup returns CDR1 SGHTA and CDR2 FQGNSA. Together with a sample-barcoded 5' primer, a J-beta primer mix was included in a second PCR lasting about 6 to 11 cycles. Tagging of each cDNA molecule was performed by a template-switch adaptor with 12 random nucleotides. MiXCR, run by TCRdb on the 5' RACE reads, gives a single entry per CDR3 protein. The sample lists 600,000 to 850,000 distinct CDR3 sequences, 40% to 45% seen once, with 20% to 25% in the top ten. Notes on this clonotype: The target antigen is unknown.

The TCR originated in an older woman in good health. Source material: blood. The chain links TRBV7-2 to TRBJ2-7, with D possibly matching TRBD1 (6 bases). The CDR3 loop reads CASSLALGQYNEQYF. The CDR3 bases are TGTGCCAGCAGCTTAGCGTTAGGACAGTACAATGAGCAGTACTTC.